The T cell receptor beta chain under discussion was sequenced for a study of T cell changes during pregnancy in multiple sclerosis. The protocol was immunoSEQ multiplex PCR, while the TCRdb copy is restricted to in-frame clones and leaves out a portion. The top ten clones hold about 1.9% of a sample with about 100,000 clones, 92% of them seen once. Trimming at V came to 1 base and at J to 5 bases, leaving 11 bases not matched to a gene. Germline assignment: CDR1 SGHRS and CDR2 YFSETQ. The CDR3 has 17 amino acids. The receptor was derived from a female donor with multiple sclerosis, enrolled in a pregnancy study. The V call is TRBV5-1, the J call TRBJ2-1, with 8 bases aligning to TRBD2. The sample consisted of peripheral blood, taken after pregnancy. The chain's CDR3 is CASSLIPFGLADNEQFF. CDR3 nucleotide sequence: TGCGCCAGCAGCTTGATTCCTTTTGGACTAGCAGACAATGAGCAGTTCTTC.